One and the same sample provided the 8 T cell receptor beta chains below, sequenced in a study of CXCR3-negative and CXCR3-positive naive CD8 T cells. Study-wide results and caveats: When CXCR3-positive naive cells were set against CXCR3-negative naive cells, the former had more hydrophobic TRB CDR3s.

These receptors' targets are unknown. With UMI labels, 5' RACE was used to prepare the TRB cDNA libraries. TCRdb reprocessed the 5' RACE reads; each CDR3 protein has one entry and no DNA is given. The specimen's table records 130,000 to 150,000 distinct CDR3 sequences. Source material: naive CXCR3+ CD8+ T cells from blood. The subset is: CD45RO-CCR7+CD27+CD95- naive CD8+ T cells expressing CXCR3 (TNR3+). These receptors were collected from a human donor in good health. Some clones in this sample may be carry-over from other donors' samples.

The chain uses TRBV7-9 and TRBJ2-2. The CDR3 consists of 14 residues. Germline V gene lookup returns CDR1 SEHNR and CDR2 FQNEAQ (reference sequence). The chain's CDR3 is CASSLIWDTGELFF.

The rearrangement links TRBV13 to TRBJ2-7; TCRdb outputs TRBD2, but without DNA this stays unchecked. This CDR3 contains 16 residues. Germline CDR1 PRHDT, CDR2 FYEKMQ (reference sequence). CDR3 region: CASSTRGGEGRYEQYF.

J is TRBJ2-1 and V is TRBV7-2; TCRdb selects TRBD1, and the lack of DNA leaves this call unchecked. The CDR3 length is 15 residues. The germline CDR1 and CDR2 sequences are SGHTA and FQGNSA. This CDR3 reads CASSSGGGTGNEQFF.

The chain is built from TRBV12-3 or TRBV12-4 and TRBJ1-1; the D gene TCRdb calls, TRBD1, cannot be checked with no DNA. The CDR3 length is 14 residues. The CDR3 reads CASKRVGVNTEAFF.

This chain uses TRBV29-1 with TRBJ2-7. This CDR3 spans 11 amino acids. Germline loops: CDR1 SQVTM, CDR2 ANQGSEA. The CDR3: CSVEEDYEQYF.

The chain joins TRBV7-6 to TRBJ2-3; TCRdb's D call of TRBD1 is untestable without DNA. In germline, CDR1 is SGHVS, CDR2 FNYEAQ. CDR3 length: 13 amino acids. CDR3 residues: CASSGDDTDTQYF.

This sequence joins TRBV29-1 and TRBJ1-1; TCRdb lists TRBD1, though no DNA is available to test this call. Germline V CDR1 and CDR2: SQVTM, ANQGSEA. The CDR3 has 13 residues. CDR3 region: CSVEGQLNTEAFF.

The V and J genes are TRBV28 and TRBJ2-7; TCRdb's D call of TRBD2 is untestable without DNA. The CDR3 length is 14 residues. CDR1 and CDR2 (germline): MDHEN, SYDVKM. This CDR3 is CASSDSAGGYEQYF.